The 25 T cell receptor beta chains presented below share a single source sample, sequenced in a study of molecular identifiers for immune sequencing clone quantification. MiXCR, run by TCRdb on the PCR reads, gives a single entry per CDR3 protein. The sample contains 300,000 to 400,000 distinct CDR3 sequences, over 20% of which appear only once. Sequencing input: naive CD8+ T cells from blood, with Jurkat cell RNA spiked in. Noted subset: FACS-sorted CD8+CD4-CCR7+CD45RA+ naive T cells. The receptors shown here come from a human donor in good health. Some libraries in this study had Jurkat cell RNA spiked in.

The chain's CDR3 is CASSETGQIEKLFF. The CDR3 region has the DNA TGTGCCAGCAGTGAGACAGGGCAAATCGAAAAACTGTTTTTT. This rearrangement joins TRBV6-6 to TRBJ1-4; 7 nucleotides agree with TRBD1. The CDR3 totals 14 residues. The germline V gene has CDR1 MNHNY and CDR2 SVGAGI (reference sequence). Germline trimming cut 5 bases from V and 8 bases from J; bases unmatched to any gene: 8.

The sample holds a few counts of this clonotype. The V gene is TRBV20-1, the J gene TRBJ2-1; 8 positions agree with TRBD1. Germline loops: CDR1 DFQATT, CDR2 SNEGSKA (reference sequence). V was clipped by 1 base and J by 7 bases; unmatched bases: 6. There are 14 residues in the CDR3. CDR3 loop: CSARVVDRGNEQFF. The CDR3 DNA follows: TGCAGTGCTAGAGTGGTTGACAGGGGAAATGAGCAGTTCTTC.

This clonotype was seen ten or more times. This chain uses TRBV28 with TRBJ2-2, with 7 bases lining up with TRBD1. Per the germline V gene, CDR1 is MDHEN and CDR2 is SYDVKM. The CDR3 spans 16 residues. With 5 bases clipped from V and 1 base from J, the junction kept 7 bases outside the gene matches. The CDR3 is CASSPRTGENTGELFF. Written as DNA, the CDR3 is TGTGCCAGCAGTCCCAGGACAGGAGAGAACACCGGGGAGCTGTTTTTT. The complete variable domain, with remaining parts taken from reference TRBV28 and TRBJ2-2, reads DVKVTQSSRYLVKRTGEKVFLECVQDMDHENMFWYRQDPGLGLRLIYFSYDVKMKEKGDIPEGYSVSREKKERFSLILESASTNQTSMYLCASSPRTGENTGELFFGEGSRLTVL.

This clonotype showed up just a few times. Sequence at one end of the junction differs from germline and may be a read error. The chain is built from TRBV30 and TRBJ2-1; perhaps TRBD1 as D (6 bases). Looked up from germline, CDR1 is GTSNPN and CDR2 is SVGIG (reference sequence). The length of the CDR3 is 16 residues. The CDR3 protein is CAWSDSDRSSYNERFF. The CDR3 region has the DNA TGTGCCTGGAGTGACTCGGACAGAAGCTCCTACAATGAGCGGTTCTTC.

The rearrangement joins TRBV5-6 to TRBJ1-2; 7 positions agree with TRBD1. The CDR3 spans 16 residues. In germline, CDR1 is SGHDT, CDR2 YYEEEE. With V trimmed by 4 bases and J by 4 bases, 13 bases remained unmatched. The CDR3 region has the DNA TGTGCCAGCAGCCATATCCAGACAGGGCTCGCCTATGGCTACACCTTC. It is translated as CASSHIQTGLAYGYTF.

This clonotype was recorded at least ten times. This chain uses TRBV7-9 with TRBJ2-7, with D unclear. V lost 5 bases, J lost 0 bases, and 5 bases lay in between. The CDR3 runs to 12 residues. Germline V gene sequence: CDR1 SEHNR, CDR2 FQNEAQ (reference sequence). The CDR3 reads CASSGRSYEQYF. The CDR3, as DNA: TGTGCCAGCAGCGGCCGCTCCTACGAGCAGTACTTC.

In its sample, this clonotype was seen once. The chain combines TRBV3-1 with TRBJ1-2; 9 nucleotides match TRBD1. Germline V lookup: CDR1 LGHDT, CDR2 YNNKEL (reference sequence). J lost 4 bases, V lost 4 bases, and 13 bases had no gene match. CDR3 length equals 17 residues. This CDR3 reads CASSRHETGGEGYGYTF. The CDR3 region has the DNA TGTGCCAGCAGCCGTCACGAAACAGGGGGCGAGGGCTATGGCTACACCTTC.

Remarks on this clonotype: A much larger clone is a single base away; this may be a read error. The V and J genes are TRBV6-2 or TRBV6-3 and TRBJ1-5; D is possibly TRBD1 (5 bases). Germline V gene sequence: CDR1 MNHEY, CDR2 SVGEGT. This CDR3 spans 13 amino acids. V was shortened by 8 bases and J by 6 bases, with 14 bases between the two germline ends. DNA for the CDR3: TGTGCCAGCCGCGCAGGGTTGCCTCAGCCCCAGCATTTT. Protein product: CASRAGLPQPQHF.

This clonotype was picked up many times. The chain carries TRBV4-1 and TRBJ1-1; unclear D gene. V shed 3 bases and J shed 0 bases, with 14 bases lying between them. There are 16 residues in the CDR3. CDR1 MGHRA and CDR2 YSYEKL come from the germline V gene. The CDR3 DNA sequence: TGCGCCAGCAGCCACCCCTGGATAGCCGTGAACACTGAAGCTTTCTTT. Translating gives CASSHPWIAVNTEAFF.

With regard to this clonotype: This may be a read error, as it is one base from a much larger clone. CDR3 amino acids: CASSIWRGASNQPRHF. The CDR3 region has the DNA TGTGCCAGTAGTATTTGGAGGGGTGCGAGCAATCAGCCCCGGCATTTT. J is TRBJ1-5 and V is TRBV19; TRBD1 might be the D (5 bases). Per germline, CDR1 LNHDA and CDR2 SQIVND (reference sequence). The CDR3 is 16 amino acids.

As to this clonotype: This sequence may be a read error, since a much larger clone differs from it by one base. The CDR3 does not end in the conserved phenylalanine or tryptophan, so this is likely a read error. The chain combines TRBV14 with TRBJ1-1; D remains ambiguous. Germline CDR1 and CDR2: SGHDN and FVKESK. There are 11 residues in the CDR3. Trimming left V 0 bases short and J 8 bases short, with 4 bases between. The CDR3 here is CASSQDAEAFL. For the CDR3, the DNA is TGTGCCAGCAGCCAAGATGCCGAAGCTTTCTTG.

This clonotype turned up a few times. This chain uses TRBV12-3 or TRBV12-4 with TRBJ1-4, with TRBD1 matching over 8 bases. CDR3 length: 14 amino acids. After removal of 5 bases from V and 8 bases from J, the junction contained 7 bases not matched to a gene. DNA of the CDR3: TGTGCCAGCAGTCCGGACAGGGTAAAGGAAAAACTGTTTTTT. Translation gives CASSPDRVKEKLFF.

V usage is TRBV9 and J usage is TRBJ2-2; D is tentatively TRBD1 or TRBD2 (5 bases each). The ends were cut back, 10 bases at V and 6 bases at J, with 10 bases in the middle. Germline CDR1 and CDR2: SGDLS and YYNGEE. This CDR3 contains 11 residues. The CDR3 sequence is CAGRGAGELFF. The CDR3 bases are TGTGCCGGTAGGGGAGCCGGGGAGCTGTTTTTT.

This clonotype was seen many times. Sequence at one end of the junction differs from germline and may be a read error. The CDR3 DNA reads as TGTGCCAGCAGCGTAGTGGGGGGCAATGAGCCCCAGCATTTT. Translation gives CASSVVGGNEPQHF. The chain combines TRBV9 with TRBJ1-5, with D perhaps matching TRBD1 (6 bases). The V gene's germline CDR1 is SGDLS and CDR2 YYNGEE. CDR3 length: 14 amino acids.

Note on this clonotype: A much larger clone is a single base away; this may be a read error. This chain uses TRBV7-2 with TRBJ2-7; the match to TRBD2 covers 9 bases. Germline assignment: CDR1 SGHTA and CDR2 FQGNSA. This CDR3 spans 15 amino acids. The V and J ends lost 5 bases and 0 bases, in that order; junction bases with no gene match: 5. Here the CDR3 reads CASSHGLATSYEQYF. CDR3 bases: TGTGCCAGCAGCCACGGACTAGCGACCTCCTACGAGCAGTACTTC.

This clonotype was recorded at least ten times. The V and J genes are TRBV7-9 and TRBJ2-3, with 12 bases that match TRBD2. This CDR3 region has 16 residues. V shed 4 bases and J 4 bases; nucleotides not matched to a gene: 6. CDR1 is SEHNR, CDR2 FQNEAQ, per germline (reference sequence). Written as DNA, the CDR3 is TGTGCCAGCAGCTCCCCTAGCGGGGGGGCCCCAGATACGCAGTATTTT. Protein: CASSSPSGGAPDTQYF.

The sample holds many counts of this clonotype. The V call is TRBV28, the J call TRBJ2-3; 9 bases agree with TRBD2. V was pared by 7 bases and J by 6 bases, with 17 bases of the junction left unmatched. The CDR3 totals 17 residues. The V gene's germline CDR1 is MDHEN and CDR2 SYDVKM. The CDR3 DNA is TGTGCCAGCACCCTGGTCTCTAGCGGGACTGGGGTTGATACGCAGTATTTT. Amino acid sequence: CASTLVSSGTGVDTQYF.

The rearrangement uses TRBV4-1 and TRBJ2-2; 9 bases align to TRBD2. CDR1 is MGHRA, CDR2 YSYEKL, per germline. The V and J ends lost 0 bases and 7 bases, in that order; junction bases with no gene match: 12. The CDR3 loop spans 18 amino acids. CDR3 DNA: TGCGCCAGCAGCCAAGATTTGCGGGGGGGCGTTTTATTCGGGGAGCTGTTTTTT. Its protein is CASSQDLRGGVLFGELFF.

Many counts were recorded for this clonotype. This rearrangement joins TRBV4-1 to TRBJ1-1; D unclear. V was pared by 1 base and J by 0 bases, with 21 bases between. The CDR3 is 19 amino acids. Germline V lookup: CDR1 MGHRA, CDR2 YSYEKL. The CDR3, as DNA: TGCGCCAGCAGCCAAGCGGGAAGGGTCGGAACCTTCATGAACACTGAAGCTTTCTTT. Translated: CASSQAGRVGTFMNTEAFF.

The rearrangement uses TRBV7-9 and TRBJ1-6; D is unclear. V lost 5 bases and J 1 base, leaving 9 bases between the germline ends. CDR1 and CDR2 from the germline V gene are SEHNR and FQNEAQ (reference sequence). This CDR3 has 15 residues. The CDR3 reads CASSPTLSYNSPLHF. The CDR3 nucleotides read TGTGCCAGCAGCCCAACTTTATCCTATAATTCACCCCTCCACTTT.

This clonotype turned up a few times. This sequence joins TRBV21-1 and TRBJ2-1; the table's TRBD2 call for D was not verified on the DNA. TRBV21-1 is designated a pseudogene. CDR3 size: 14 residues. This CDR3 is CASLSPWLSNEQFF. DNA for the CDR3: TGTGCCAGCCTCAGTCCTTGGCTAAGCAATGAGCAGTTCTTC.

CDR3 sequence reads: CASSLAPRTVNNSPLHF. The CDR3 DNA follows: TGTGCCAGCAGCTTAGCACCCAGGACAGTTAATAATTCACCCCTCCACTTT. The chain employs TRBV11-2 and TRBJ1-6; tentatively, D is TRBD1 (6 bases). V was clipped by 1 base and J by 5 bases, with 15 bases between them. This CDR3 has 17 amino acids. Germline CDR1 SGHAT, CDR2 FQNNGV.

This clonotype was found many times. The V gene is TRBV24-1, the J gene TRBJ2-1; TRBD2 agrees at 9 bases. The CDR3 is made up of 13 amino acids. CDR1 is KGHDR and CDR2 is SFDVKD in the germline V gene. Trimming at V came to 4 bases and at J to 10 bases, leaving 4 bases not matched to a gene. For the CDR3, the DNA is TGTGCCACCAGTGAGCCTAGCGGGGTAGAGCAGTTCTTC. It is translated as CATSEPSGVEQFF.

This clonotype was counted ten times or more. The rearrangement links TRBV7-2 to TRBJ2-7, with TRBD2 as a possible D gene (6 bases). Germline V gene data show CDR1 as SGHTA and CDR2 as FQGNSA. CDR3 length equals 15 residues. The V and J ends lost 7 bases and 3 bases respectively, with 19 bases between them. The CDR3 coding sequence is TGTGCCAGCACTCCACATCGGGACTTTAGCTACGAGCAGTACTTC. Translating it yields CASTPHRDFSYEQYF.

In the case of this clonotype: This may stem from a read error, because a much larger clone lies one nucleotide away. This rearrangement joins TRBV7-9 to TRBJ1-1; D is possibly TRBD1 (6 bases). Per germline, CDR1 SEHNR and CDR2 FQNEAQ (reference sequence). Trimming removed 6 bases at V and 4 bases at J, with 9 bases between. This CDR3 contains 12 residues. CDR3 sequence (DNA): TGTGCCAGCAGAAGGGGGTTCACTGAAGCTTTCTTT. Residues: CASRRGFTEAFF.